The entry below describes one T cell receptor (beta chain). There is no known antigen for this receptor. Base qualities are not recorded, but no much larger clone differs from it by a single base. The library was made by the immunoSEQ multiplex PCR assay. The multiplex PCR relied on a mix of 60 forward primers for TCR Vbeta segments and 13 reverse primers for TCR Jbeta segments. A multiplex PCR assay on genomic DNA amplified the CDR3 region of rearranged TCR beta genes. Amplified TCR beta libraries were sequenced as 87-base-pair reads on the Illumina HiSeq System. In the paper's pipeline: A later analysis counted some 74 million unique TCR beta chains across the 666 repertoires, and some 12 million of these chains were shared by at least two donors. Raw reads were error-corrected and collapsed into unique sequences by a nearest-neighbor algorithm in which closely related sequences were merged to remove PCR and sequencing errors. Alignment of CDR3 sequences to IMGT reference sequences was used to assign V, D and J gene segments. For a sequence to be retained, a match of at least six nucleotides was required to both a V gene segment and a J gene segment. Rearrangements were called productive when the CDR3 lacked stop codons and stayed in frame with V and J; all others were non-productive. CDR3 was defined according to IMGT convention as the region running from the second conserved V-encoded cysteine to the conserved J-encoded phenylalanine. Sequences without an unambiguous match to a single V gene segment were excluded from the earlier analysis of several hundred of the donors. In an earlier analysis of some 590 of the donors, V segments were called functional above 56.7% productive rearrangements and were called segregating when the between-donor standard deviation exceeded 5%. A statistical classification framework was built for diagnosing cytomegalovirus status from the catalog of TCR beta chain sequences. V and J gene assignment, in a later analysis, came from comparing TCR nucleotide sequences with IMGT/GENE-DB human TR gene sequences. A later analysis assigned CDR3 sequences and most-parsimonious VDJ recombination scenarios with the TCRdist pipeline. In a later analysis, each TCR beta chain was defined by its CDR3 amino acid sequence together with its V-gene family, and reads without a unique V-gene family were excluded. A later analysis removed 500 to 600 highly shared, low-generation-probability nucleotide sequences to deal with suspected cross-contamination and a sequencing artifact. For each public chain, a later analysis derived a clonal expansion index from normalized ranks of inferred template counts within each repertoire. Generation probabilities in a later analysis came from a VDJ recombination model fitted to out-of-frame rearrangements, and those results were checked against IGoR. Hypergeometric tests were used in a later analysis to score TCR-TCR, TCR-HLA and TCR-CMV co-occurrence, with a repertoire-size bias correction applied to the TCR pairs. In a later analysis, false discovery rates were estimated by permuting HLA or CMV assignments 20 times. In a later analysis, co-occurring TCRs were grouped using DBSCAN, with TCRdist sequence similarity added in when clustering inside HLA-allele-positive subsets. Repertoires with fewer than 30,000 or more than 120,000 public chains were left out of co-occurrence clustering, as were a handful of repertoires with anomalous nucleotide sharing. Here the immuneACCESS table is served through TCRdb, limited to in-frame sequences with V and J called. Missing clones are a known gap in these copies; in checked studies unresolved V genes cover under half, and the rest lacks a known reason. The V and J calls and clone size are taken from that table; D and trimming were inferred from the DNA. The sample table records hundreds of thousands of clones; around 76% of these occur just once. Approximately 0.6% of the sample is in the top ten clones.

The cohort consisted of 670 or so healthy bone marrow donors. At the time of sampling, all cohort members were nominally healthy, though unrecorded immune exposures were likely present. The donor tested CMV seronegative, placing the donor among the 350 or so seronegative members of the cohort. A peripheral blood sample was provided by each donor, and peripheral blood mononuclear cells were used for TCR beta sequencing. The Qiagen DNeasy Blood Extraction Kit was used to extract genomic DNA from the blood cell samples. Reading the germline V gene (reference sequence) gives CDR1 LNHDA and CDR2 SQIVND. From cysteine to phenylalanine, the CDR3 is 13 amino acids long. CDR3 DNA is the only sequence kept; it has 39 bases, read in frame from the first base. These data come from a study of cytomegalovirus exposure and HLA in healthy donors (dated by TCRdb to 2015 to 2018). Looking at the study overall: According to an earlier analysis of around 600 of the donors, 200 million or so T cells yielded 95 million to 140 million unique TCR beta sequences and about 280 Gb of sequence data. Both class I and class II loci were covered by HLA typing, at four-digit resolution. In the later analysis, no new phenotypic data were used to find candidate immune exposures; instead, reliance was placed on TCR beta sequences and their occurrence across donors. An earlier analysis of approximately 630 of the donors applied high-throughput TCR beta sequencing to assess whether each TCR beta V gene segment acted as functional or pseudogenic. Donor age, sex, ethnicity and CMV serostatus were compiled together with the repertoire data. Every repertoire in the discovery cohort had been generated on one and the same sequencing platform. A later genetic analysis took genome-wide SNP genotypes for about 55% of the roughly 700 donors and used that subset as a discovery cohort. To predict cytomegalovirus infection status, the study combined high-throughput TCR immunosequencing, statistical association of individual TCRs with disease status, and machine learning. The study profiled the T cell repertoires of some 610 subjects by immunosequencing and related them to cytomegalovirus serostatus. Five DR-DQ haplotypes were treated as single units for association and clustering because of strong linkage in the cohort. A separate validation cohort of about 110 different subjects was used in addition to the 666-subject first cohort. Approximately 300 gigabases of sequencing data and 75 million to 85 million unique TCR sequences made up an early release that covered roughly 670 HLA-typed donors. Of the roughly 410 genotyped donors, 70% to 90% were placed in the genetic ancestry cluster associated with self-reported Caucasian donors. To study patterns of TCR occurrence, a later analysis re-analyzed previously published TCR beta repertoires from 666 donors and added high-resolution HLA genotyping. The study aimed to test whether signatures of past pathogen exposure could be identified by cataloging public T cell receptors. The number of typed donors differed by locus: about 620-640 for A, B, C, DRB1 and DQB1; 522 for DQA1; approximately 610 for DPA1; and approximately 450 for DPB1. On average, around 240,000 unique TCR beta nucleotide sequences were sequenced per donor among roughly 430 genotyped donors of the cohort, with 15% to 20% of those sequences being non-productive.

General study outcomes and caveats: Most TCR sequences were observed very rarely across donors, whereas some public TCRs were present in many individuals. In a later analysis, the rate of TCR association differed among HLA loci, with DRB1 alleles having the most associated TCRs and HLA-C alleles having the fewest. Roughly uniform sequencing depth across donors was assumed in presence/absence analyses, although this assumption may not hold. In an earlier analysis of about 550 of the donors, most TCR beta V segments were observed in productive rearrangements about 87% or about 30% of the time, broadly matching IMGT annotations. CMV serostatus was the only immune exposure information available for the cohort. A further reported finding was that TCR beta sequences accurately predicted the HLA-A and HLA-B alleles for most subjects in the first cohort. According to a later analysis, parvovirus B19, influenza, CMV and Epstein-Barr virus appeared linked to several top co-occurrence clusters. In vitro tests confirmed that a few of the cytomegalovirus-associated TCR beta chains recognize cytomegalovirus antigens. The authors suggested that the approach could potentially be generalized to other disease states and immunological phenotypes. Only TCR beta chains were sequenced in this cohort, and the absence of alpha or paired-chain data limited detectable features. Seventeen rarely observed V segments, including chromosome 9 orphons, were excluded from the earlier analysis of about 610 of the donors because counts were too low. A later genetic analysis associated a missense DCLRE1C variant with V-gene and J-gene trimming of TCR beta chains, and an independent cohort replicated the association. In the study, about 150 TCR beta chains were listed as associated with cytomegalovirus. A group of highly shared sequence variants was considered likely to be a technical artifact of the sequencing pipeline. In a later analysis, most CMV-associated TCR beta chains were found to appear HLA-restricted, with HLA associations seemingly driven largely by CMV exposure. Compared with the approximately 700-donor mean, donors in an Asian-associated ancestry cluster had fewer N-insertions in productive TCRs, according to a later genetic analysis. Assigning TCR associations to individual alleles was difficult when HLA alleles, especially DR and DQ, strongly co-occurred. In a later analysis, HLA-associated TCR beta chains showed more clonal expansion and lower generation probabilities than non-associated chains that were equally common. At a false discovery rate of 0.05, a later analysis linked about 17,000 TCR beta sequences to specific HLA alleles. Because HLA typing was missing for some donors at each locus, association tests included only the typed subset. Correlated functional status among segregating V segments might be attributable to linkage disequilibrium, but an unknown experimental factor could not be ruled out. The 87-base-pair reads could not distinguish some IMGT-functional V segments, including TRBV6-2 and TRBV6-3, so those segments were excluded. The classifier was reported to diagnose cytomegalovirus status with high specificity and sensitivity in both the original and validation cohorts.

The chain is made from TRBV19 and TRBJ2-5; perhaps TRBD1 is the D gene, with 5 bases matching. The J call may be incorrect, as the DNA end agrees better with TRBJ2-7. The clonotype was recovered from a man aged 18-30 years in good health and CMV-seronegative. Source material: PBMCs. The sequenced DNA is TGTGCCAGTAGTATTCAGGGCGGCTACGAGCAGTACTTC. Translated, it reads CASSIQGGYEQYF.